The 25 T cell receptor beta chains given below trace back to one sample, sequenced in a study of somatic mutations in cytotoxic T cells in rheumatoid arthritis. Sequencing was performed with immunoSEQ multiplex PCR; in TCRdb, only in-frame clones are kept and a portion is missing. The sample records roughly 10,000 clones, roughly 90% being singletons. The sample consisted of CD4+ T cells sorted from blood. Source of these receptors: a woman aged 18-35 years with rheumatoid arthritis.

To note about this clone: An end of the junction does not agree with germline; a read error may underlie this. The gene calls are TRBV6-1 and TRBJ1-4; no definite D call. The CDR3 is made up of 16 amino acids. Germline V gene sequence: CDR1 MNHNS, CDR2 SASEGT. The CDR3 loop is CTSSEFYPYLNEKLFF. Written as DNA, the CDR3 is TGTACCAGCAGTGAATTCTACCCTTACCTAAATGAAAAACTGTTTTTT.

The chain recombines TRBV11-2 with TRBJ1-4; a possible D gene is TRBD1 (5 bases). This CDR3 has 15 residues. Per the germline V gene, CDR1 is SGHAT and CDR2 is FQNNGV. V shed 4 bases and J shed 5 bases, with 14 bases lying between them. CDR3 DNA sequence: TGTGCCAGCAGCTCCCCGGGGAGGGGAAATGAAAAACTGTTTTTT. This encodes CASSSPGRGNEKLFF.

This clone came up once. The chain couples TRBV7-9 to TRBJ2-3, with TRBD2 matching 9 bases. The CDR3 has 16 amino acids. Losses at the gene ends were 3 bases for V and 0 bases for J; bases not matched to a gene: 4. Germline V gene data show CDR1 as SEHNR and CDR2 as FQNEAQ (reference sequence). Here the CDR3 reads CASSFLTSGSTDTQYF. In DNA, the CDR3 is TGTGCCAGCAGCTTTCTAACTAGCGGGAGCACAGATACGCAGTATTTT.

The CDR3 loop is CASSFDGAGLSGNTIYF. As DNA, the CDR3 is TGTGCCAGCAGCTTTGATGGGGCAGGCCTCTCTGGAAACACCATATATTTT. This chain links TRBV9 with TRBJ1-3; TRBD1 is a possible D gene (5 bases). The CDR3 runs 17 residues. Looked up from germline, CDR1 is SGDLS and CDR2 is YYNGEE. V dropped 4 bases and J dropped 0 bases, with 17 bases sitting between them.

This clone was observed a few times. V is TRBV9 and J is TRBJ2-5; 11 bases are a match to TRBD1. V lost 1 base to trimming and J lost 4 bases; unmatched junction nucleotides: 6. This CDR3 region has 16 residues. The germline CDR1 and CDR2 sequences are SGDLS and YYNGEE. CDR3 loop: CASSVRDRGSRETQYF. Written as DNA, the CDR3 is TGTGCCAGCAGCGTAAGGGACAGGGGGAGTCGAGAGACCCAGTACTTC.

The chain has TRBV27 and TRBJ1-4; no clear D gene. V was pared by 6 bases and J by 3 bases, with 11 bases between. Germline V gives CDR1 MNHEY, CDR2 SMNVEV (reference sequence). This CDR3 is 14 amino acids long. The CDR3 bases are TGTGCCAGCAGACAAGGAGTAGCTAATGAAAAACTGTTTTTT. As protein: CASRQGVANEKLFF.

The chain combines TRBV20-1 with TRBJ2-7; 7 positions match TRBD1. The junction had 4 bases not matched to a gene; V was cut back by 5 bases and J by 6 bases. CDR1 and CDR2 from the germline V gene are DFQATT and SNEGSKA (reference sequence). The CDR3 is 11 residues long. CDR3 nucleotide sequence: TGCAGTGCTCGTAGGACAGGCGAGCAGTACTTC. Its translation: CSARRTGEQYF.

The chain couples TRBV19 to TRBJ2-7, with 7 bases aligning to TRBD2. Unmatched junction bases numbered 12, after V lost 7 bases and J lost 6 bases. CDR3 length: 14 residues. The germline CDR1 and CDR2 sequences are LNHDA and SQIVND (reference sequence). CDR3 residues: CASTPGAGVLEQYF. The CDR3 DNA sequence: TGTGCCAGTACCCCTGGGGCGGGAGTCCTCGAGCAGTACTTC.

The chain is built from TRBV2 and TRBJ2-5; D uncertain. CDR3 length: 14 residues. V was pared by 2 bases and J by 2 bases, with 9 bases between. The germline V gene has CDR1 SNHLY and CDR2 FYNNEI. The chain's CDR3 is CASSERWRQETQYF. CDR3 in DNA: TGTGCCAGCAGTGAACGCTGGAGACAAGAGACCCAGTACTTC.

This chain joins TRBV15 and TRBJ2-3, with D possibly being TRBD1 (5 bases). CDR1 is LNHNV, CDR2 YYDKDF, per germline (reference sequence). This CDR3 contains 19 residues. V lost 3 bases and J lost 2, with 24 bases in between. CDR3 region: CATSRRRGLGSLSTDTQYF. DNA for the CDR3: TGTGCCACCAGCAGGCGAAGGGGTCTTGGGTCCCTTTCCACAGATACGCAGTATTTT.

This rearrangement joins TRBV7-9 to TRBJ1-5; possibly TRBD1 for D (5 bases). CDR1 SEHNR and CDR2 FQNEAQ come from the germline V gene (reference sequence). This CDR3 has 14 amino acids. Trimming stripped 3 bases from V and 3 bases from J, with 9 bases between. The CDR3 protein is CASSFIGDNQPQHF. The CDR3 DNA sequence: TGTGCCAGCAGCTTCATAGGGGACAATCAGCCCCAGCATTTT.

This chain joins TRBV10-2 and TRBJ1-5, with TRBD1 as a possible D gene (6 bases). V gave up 3 bases and J gave up 6 bases, with 15 bases separating them. The CDR3 runs to 15 residues. CDR1 is WSHSY and CDR2 is SAAADI in the germline V gene. The CDR3 nucleotides are TGCGCCAGCAGTGACAGGGCGACAGGTCCTCAGCCCCAGCATTTT. It codes for CASSDRATGPQPQHF.

CDR3 loop: CASTNGQTYNEQFF. CDR3 DNA: TGTGCCAGCACTAACGGACAGACTTACAATGAGCAGTTCTTC. The rearrangement uses TRBV28 and TRBJ2-1, with D perhaps TRBD1 (6 bases). The germline V and J ends were trimmed by 7 bases and 4 bases, with 14 bases remaining between them. The CDR3 contains 14 residues. Germline V gives CDR1 MDHEN, CDR2 SYDVKM.

The V call is TRBV6-5, the J call TRBJ1-1, with 7 bases aligning to TRBD1. V was pared by 5 bases and J by 4 bases, with 10 bases of the junction left unmatched. CDR3 length: 15 residues. Germline lookup yields CDR1 MNHEY and CDR2 SVGAGI. DNA for the CDR3: TGTGCCAGCAGTCCAACACAGGGGAGAGGCACTGAAGCTTTCTTT. Amino acids: CASSPTQGRGTEAFF.

This chain links TRBV28 with TRBJ2-5; no definite D call. The DNA end is more similar to TRBJ2-7, so the J call may be wrong. CDR1 and CDR2 (germline): MDHEN, SYDVKM. The length of the CDR3 is 13 residues. The CDR3 loop reads CASRKTVAFEQYF. As DNA, the CDR3 is TGTGCCAGCAGAAAAACCGTAGCCTTCGAGCAGTACTTC.

The chain carries TRBV6-5 and TRBJ2-4; no firm D call. V was clipped by 8 bases and J by 0 bases, with 11 bases between them. CDR3 length: 14 amino acids. Germline assignment: CDR1 MNHEY and CDR2 SVGAGI. CDR3 residues: CASGPGIAKNIQYF. Here the CDR3 DNA reads TGTGCCAGCGGCCCAGGTATAGCCAAAAACATTCAGTACTTC.

The chain combines TRBV5-1 with TRBJ2-3; 7 bases map to TRBD1. The CDR3 runs 15 residues. In germline, CDR1 is SGHRS, CDR2 YFSETQ. Trimming removed 2 bases from V and 5 bases from J; junction bases left unmatched: 8. CDR3 nucleotides: TGCGCCAGCAGCTTTAGGGGGCAGGTAGTAGATACGCAGTATTTT. The encoded protein is CASSFRGQVVDTQYF.

This clone was recorded once. The gene calls are TRBV23-1 and TRBJ2-7; 8 bases fit TRBD1. TRBV23-1 is noted as an ORF with a role that remains uncertain. After removal of 4 bases from V and 3 bases from J, the junction contained 8 bases not matched to a gene. The CDR3 length is 15 residues. In nucleotides, the CDR3 is TGCGCCAGCAGTCGTCGGACAGGGCCGGGCTACGAGCAGTACTTC. As protein: CASSRRTGPGYEQYF.

The genes are TRBV7-2 and TRBJ2-7; 10 bases fit TRBD1. After removal of 1 base from V and 3 bases from J, the junction contained 3 bases not matched to a gene. This CDR3 spans 15 amino acids. Germline assignment: CDR1 SGHTA and CDR2 FQGNSA. The CDR3 bases are TGTGCCAGCAGCTTAGTGGGGACAGGGGACTACGAGCAGTACTTC. Translating it yields CASSLVGTGDYEQYF.

The chain combines TRBV19 with TRBJ2-5; TRBD2 aligns across 7 bases. V trimming: 1 base; J trimming: 5 bases; junction bases outside the gene matches: 10. Germline V CDR1 and CDR2: LNHDA, SQIVND (reference sequence). This CDR3 comprises 16 residues. CDR3 protein: CASSIVFGQGGETQYF. CDR3 in DNA: TGTGCCAGTAGTATAGTTTTCGGGCAGGGAGGGGAGACCCAGTACTTC. The variable domain in full, completed from reference TRBV19 and TRBJ2-5, reads DGGITQSPKYLFRKEGQNVTLSCEQNLNHDAMYWYRQDPGQGLRLIYYSQIVNDFQKGDIAEGYSVSREKKESFPLTVTSAQKNPTAFYLCASSIVFGQGGETQYFGPGTRLLVL.

The gene calls are TRBV18 and TRBJ1-2; D gene ambiguous. The CDR3 is 13 amino acids. V was shortened by 2 bases and J by 5 bases, with 9 bases between the two germline ends. The V gene's germline CDR1 is KGHSH and CDR2 LQKENI. The CDR3, as DNA: TGTGCCAGCTCACCAACCGGCGGGTATGGCTACACCTTC. Translation gives CASSPTGGYGYTF.

The chain is built from TRBV5-4 and TRBJ2-5; the match to TRBD2 covers 7 bases. Unmatched junction bases numbered 17, after V lost 3 bases and J lost 9 bases. The germline V gene encodes CDR1 SGHNT and CDR2 YYREEE (reference sequence). This CDR3 has 16 amino acids. Here the CDR3 DNA reads TGTGCCAGCAGCTCCCTTGGGCGGGGGAATGGAGTGGCCCAGTACTTC. Protein: CASSSLGRGNGVAQYF.

The J gene is TRBJ2-7, the V gene TRBV28, with D possibly TRBD1 on 6 matching bases. This CDR3 contains 12 residues. V gave up 5 bases and J gave up 3 bases, with 8 bases separating them. CDR1 and CDR2 from the germline V gene are MDHEN and SYDVKM. The CDR3 DNA sequence: TGTGCCAGCAGTGACAGGATCTACGAGCAGTACTTC. This encodes CASSDRIYEQYF.

The rearrangement uses TRBV19 and TRBJ1-5, with D possibly TRBD1 on 5 matching bases. CDR1 and CDR2 (germline): LNHDA, SQIVND (reference sequence). This CDR3 comprises 14 residues. V was clipped by 3 bases and J by 4 bases, with 10 bases between them. CDR3 amino acids: CASSMGGINQPQHF. CDR3 coding DNA: TGTGCCAGTAGTATGGGGGGAATTAATCAGCCCCAGCATTTT.

The chain is built from TRBV10-3 and TRBJ2-3; TRBD2 aligns across 13 bases. V trimming: 6 bases; J trimming: 2 bases; junction bases outside the gene matches: 5. CDR1 and CDR2 from the germline V gene are ENHRY and SYGVKD. The CDR3 is 16 residues long. In nucleotides, the CDR3 is TGTGCCATCAGGACCGGACTAGCGGGAGCCACAGATACGCAGTATTTT. Protein: CAIRTGLAGATDTQYF.